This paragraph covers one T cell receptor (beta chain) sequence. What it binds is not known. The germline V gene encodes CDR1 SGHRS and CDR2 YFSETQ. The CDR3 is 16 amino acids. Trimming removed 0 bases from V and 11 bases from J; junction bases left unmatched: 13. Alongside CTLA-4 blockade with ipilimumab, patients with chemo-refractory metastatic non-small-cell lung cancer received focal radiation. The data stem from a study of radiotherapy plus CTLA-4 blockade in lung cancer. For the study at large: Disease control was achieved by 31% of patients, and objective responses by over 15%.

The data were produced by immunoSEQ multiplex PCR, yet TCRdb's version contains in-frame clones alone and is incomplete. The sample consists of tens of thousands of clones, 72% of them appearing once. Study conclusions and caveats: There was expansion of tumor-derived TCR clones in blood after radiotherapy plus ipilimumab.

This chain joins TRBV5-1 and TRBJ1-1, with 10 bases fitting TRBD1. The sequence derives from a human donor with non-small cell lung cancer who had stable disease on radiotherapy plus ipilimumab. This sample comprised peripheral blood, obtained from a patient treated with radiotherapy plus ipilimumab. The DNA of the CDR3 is TGCGCCAGCAGCTTGGAGGGACAGGGGCGCGATTCGCAGGCTTTCTTT. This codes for CASSLEGQGRDSQAFF.